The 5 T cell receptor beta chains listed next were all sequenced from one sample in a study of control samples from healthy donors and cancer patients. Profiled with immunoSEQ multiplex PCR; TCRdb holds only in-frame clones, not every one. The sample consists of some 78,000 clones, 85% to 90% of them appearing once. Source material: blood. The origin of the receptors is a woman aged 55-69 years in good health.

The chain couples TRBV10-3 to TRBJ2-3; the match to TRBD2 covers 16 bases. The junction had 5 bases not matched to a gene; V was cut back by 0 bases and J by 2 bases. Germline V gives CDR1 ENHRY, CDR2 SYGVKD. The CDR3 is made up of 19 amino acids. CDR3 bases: TGTGCCATCAGTGAGTCCTCCGGGACTAGCGGGGGGGCCACAGATACGCAGTATTTT. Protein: CAISESSGTSGGATDTQYF.

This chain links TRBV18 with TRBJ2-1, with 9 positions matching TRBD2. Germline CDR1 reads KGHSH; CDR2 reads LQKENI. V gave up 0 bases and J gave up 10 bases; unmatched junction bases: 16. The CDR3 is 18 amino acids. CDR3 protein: CASSPPSLSGRSNGEQFF. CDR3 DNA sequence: TGTGCCAGCTCACCACCGAGTCTGAGCGGGAGGAGTAATGGGGAGCAGTTCTTC.

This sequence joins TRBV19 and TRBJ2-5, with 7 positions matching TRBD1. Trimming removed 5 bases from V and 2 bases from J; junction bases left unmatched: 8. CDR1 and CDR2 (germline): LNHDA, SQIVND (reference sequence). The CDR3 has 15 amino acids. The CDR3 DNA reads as TGTGCCAGTAGTCTACCCGGGACAGCACAAGAGACCCAGTACTTC. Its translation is CASSLPGTAQETQYF.

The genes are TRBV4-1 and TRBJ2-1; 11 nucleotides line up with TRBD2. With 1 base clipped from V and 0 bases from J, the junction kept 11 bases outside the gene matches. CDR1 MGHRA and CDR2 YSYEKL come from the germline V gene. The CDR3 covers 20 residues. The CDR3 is CASSQVDLAGGLSSYNEQFF. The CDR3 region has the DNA TGCGCCAGCAGCCAAGTGGATCTAGCGGGGGGCCTAAGCTCCTACAATGAGCAGTTCTTC.

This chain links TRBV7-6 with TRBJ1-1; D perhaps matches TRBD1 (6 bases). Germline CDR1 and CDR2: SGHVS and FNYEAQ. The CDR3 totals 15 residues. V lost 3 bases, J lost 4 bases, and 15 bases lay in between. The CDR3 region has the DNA TGTGCCAGCAGCTTGGAGGGGGGGCGTGTCACTGAAGCTTTCTTT. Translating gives CASSLEGGRVTEAFF.